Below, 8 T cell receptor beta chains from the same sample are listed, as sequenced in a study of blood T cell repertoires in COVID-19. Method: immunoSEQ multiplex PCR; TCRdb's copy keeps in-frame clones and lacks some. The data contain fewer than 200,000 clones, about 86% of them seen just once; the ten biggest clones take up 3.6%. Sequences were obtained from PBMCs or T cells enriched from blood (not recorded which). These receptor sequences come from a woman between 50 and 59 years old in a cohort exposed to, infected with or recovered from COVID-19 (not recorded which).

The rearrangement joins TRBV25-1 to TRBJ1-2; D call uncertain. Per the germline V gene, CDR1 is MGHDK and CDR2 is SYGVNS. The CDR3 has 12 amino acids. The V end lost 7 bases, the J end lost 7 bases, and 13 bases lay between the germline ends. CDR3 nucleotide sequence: TGTGCCAGCACCACGACAATCGGTGGCTACACCTTC. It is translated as CASTTTIGGYTF.

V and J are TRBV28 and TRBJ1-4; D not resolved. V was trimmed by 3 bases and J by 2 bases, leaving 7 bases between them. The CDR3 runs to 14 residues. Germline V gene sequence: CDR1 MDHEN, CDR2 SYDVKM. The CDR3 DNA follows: TGTGCCAGCAGTTTGGGAGGGACTAATGAAAAACTGTTTTTT. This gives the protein CASSLGGTNEKLFF.

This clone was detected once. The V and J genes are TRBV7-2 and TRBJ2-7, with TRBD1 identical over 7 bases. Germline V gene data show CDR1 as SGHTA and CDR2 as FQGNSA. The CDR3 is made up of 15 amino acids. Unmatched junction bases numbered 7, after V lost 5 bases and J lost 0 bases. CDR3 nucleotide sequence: TGTGCCAGCAGCCAAGAGGGGGCGAGCTCCTACGAGCAGTACTTC. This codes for CASSQEGASSYEQYF.

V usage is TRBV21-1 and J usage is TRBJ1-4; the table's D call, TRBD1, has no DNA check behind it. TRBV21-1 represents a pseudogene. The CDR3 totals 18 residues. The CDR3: CASSKEEAGGFANEKLFF. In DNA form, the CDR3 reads TGTGCCAGCAGCAAAGAAGAGGCAGGGGGTTTCGCTAATGAAAAACTGTTTTTT.

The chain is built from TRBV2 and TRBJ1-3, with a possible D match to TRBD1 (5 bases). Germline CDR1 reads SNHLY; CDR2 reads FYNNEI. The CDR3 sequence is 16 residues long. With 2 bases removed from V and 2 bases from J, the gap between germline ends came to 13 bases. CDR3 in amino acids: CASSEWFGGTGNTIYF. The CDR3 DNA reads TGTGCCAGCAGTGAATGGTTCGGGGGTACTGGAAACACCATATATTTT.

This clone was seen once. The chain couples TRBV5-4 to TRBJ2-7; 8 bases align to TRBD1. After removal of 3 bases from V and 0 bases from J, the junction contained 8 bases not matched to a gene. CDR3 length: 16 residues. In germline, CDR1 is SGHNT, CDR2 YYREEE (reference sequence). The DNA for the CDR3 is TGTGCCAGCAGCTCCACAGGACAGGGACCCTCCTACGAGCAGTACTTC. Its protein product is CASSSTGQGPSYEQYF.

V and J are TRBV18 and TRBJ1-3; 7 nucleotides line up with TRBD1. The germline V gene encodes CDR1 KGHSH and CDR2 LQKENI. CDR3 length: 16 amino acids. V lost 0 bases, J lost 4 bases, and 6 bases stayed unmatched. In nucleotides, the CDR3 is TGTGCCAGCTCACCACCACAGGGGCTTGGCGGAAACACCATATATTTT. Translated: CASSPPQGLGGNTIYF.

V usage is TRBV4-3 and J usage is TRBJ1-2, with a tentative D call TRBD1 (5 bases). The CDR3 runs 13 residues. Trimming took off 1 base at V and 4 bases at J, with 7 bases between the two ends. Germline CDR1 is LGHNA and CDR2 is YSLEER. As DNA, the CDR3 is TGCGCCAGCAGCCAAGGGACACTCTATGGCTACACCTTC. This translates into CASSQGTLYGYTF.